At least ten counts were recorded for the clone carrying this TCR beta chain. Its target is not known. MiXCR, run by TCRdb on the RT-PCR reads, gives a single entry per CDR3 protein. The table has 860,000 or so distinct CDR3 sequences, about 20% seen once. The data originate from a study of response to subunit inactivated influenza vaccine. Study-wide results and limits: The authors offered the suggestion that each seasonal influenza vaccination recruits few new T cells.

The CDR3 contains 17 residues. V dropped 4 bases and J dropped 0 bases, with 17 bases sitting between them. Germline assignment: CDR1 MDHEN and CDR2 SYDVKM. This chain connects TRBV28 to TRBJ2-3; a weak D match, TRBD2 (6 bases). Material: PBMCs from blood, obtained 5 days after vaccination. The sequence came from a man between 45 and 60 years old who received an inactivated influenza vaccine. The CDR3 loop is CASSSLDYTYSTDTQYF. CDR3 coding DNA: TGTGCCAGCAGTTCTCTGGACTACACGTATAGCACAGATACGCAGTATTTT. Complete variable domain (other parts from reference TRBV28 and TRBJ2-3): DVKVTQSSRYLVKRTGEKVFLECVQDMDHENMFWYRQDPGLGLRLIYFSYDVKMKEKGDIPEGYSVSREKKERFSLILESASTNQTSMYLCASSSLDYTYSTDTQYFGPGTRLTVL.